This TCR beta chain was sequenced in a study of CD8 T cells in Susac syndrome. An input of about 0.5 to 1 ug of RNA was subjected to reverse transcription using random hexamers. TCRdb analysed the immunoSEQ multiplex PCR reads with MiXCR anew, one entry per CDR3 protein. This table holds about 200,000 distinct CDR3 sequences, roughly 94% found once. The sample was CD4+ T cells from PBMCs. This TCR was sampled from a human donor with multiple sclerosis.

As DNA, the CDR3 is TGTGCCAGCAGCCGTTCGACAGGGGGCGCGTCCGGGACCCAGTACTTC. It is translated as CASSRSTGGASGTQYF. J is TRBJ2-5 and V is TRBV9, with 10 bases fitting TRBD1. Germline CDR1 and CDR2: SGDLS and YYNGEE. Trimming at V came to 4 bases and at J to 7 bases, leaving 13 bases not matched to a gene. The CDR3 has 16 residues.